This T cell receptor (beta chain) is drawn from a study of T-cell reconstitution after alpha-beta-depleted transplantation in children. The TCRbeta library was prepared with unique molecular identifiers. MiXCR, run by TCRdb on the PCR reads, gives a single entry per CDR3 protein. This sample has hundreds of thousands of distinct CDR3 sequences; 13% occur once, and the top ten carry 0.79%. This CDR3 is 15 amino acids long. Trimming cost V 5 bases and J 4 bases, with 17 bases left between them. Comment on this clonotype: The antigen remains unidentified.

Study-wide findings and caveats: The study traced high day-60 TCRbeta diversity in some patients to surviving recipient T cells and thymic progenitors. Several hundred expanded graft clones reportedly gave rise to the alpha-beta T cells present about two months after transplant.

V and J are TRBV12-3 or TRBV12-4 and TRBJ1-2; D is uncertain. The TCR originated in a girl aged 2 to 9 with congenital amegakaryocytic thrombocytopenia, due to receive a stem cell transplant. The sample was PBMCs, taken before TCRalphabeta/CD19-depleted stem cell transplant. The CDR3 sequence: CASSPRGEGPYGYTF. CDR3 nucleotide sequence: TGTGCCAGCAGTCCCCGTGGGGAAGGACCCTATGGCTACACCTTC.